A selection of T cell receptor beta chains follows, all from one sample in a study of cytomegalovirus exposure and HLA in healthy donors. Here immunoSEQ multiplex PCR was the method, and the copy in TCRdb shows in-frame clones only, minus some. The sample lists 190,000 or so clones; roughly 87% were seen once. Sequencing was performed on PBMCs. The receptors here all came from a man aged 50 to 60 in good health and CMV-seronegative. The CDR3 runs from the conserved cysteine through the conserved F or W. The D gene is left open where the match is weak. Clone size is stated in some rows and not others, as once, few, many or a class when expanded.

j_call	d_call	v_call	clone_size	cdr3_nt	cdr3_aa
TRBJ2-5	TRBD2	TRBV5-1	once	TGCGCCAGCAGCTTGGGCGCCGGCAGCGGGGAAGAGACCCAGTACTTC	CASSLGAGSGEETQYF
TRBJ2-4	TRBD1	TRBV15	-	TGTGCCACCAGCAGGACAGGGGTGAGACTCAAAAACATTCAGTACTTC	CATSRTGVRLKNIQYF
TRBJ1-2	TRBD1	TRBV29-1	-	TGCAGCGTTGATCGGACAGGTCCTAACTATGGCTACACCTTC	CSVDRTGPNYGYTF
TRBJ2-5	-	TRBV18	-	TGTGCCAGCTCACCAAGCCGGACAGAAGAGACCCAGTACTTC	CASSPSRTEETQYF
TRBJ2-2	-	TRBV7-3	once	TGTGCCAGCAGCCTGGACTTTAACACCGGGGAGCTGTTTTTT	CASSLDFNTGELFF
TRBJ2-5	-	TRBV11-2	-	TGTGCCAGCAGCTTCCGCGGAGTAGCGGTCGGGCAGACCCAGTACTTC	CASSFRGVAVGQTQYF
TRBJ1-5	-	TRBV28	-	TGTGCCAGCATCCAGGGAGGCACGGGAAGTTGGGCCCAGCATTTT	CASIQGGTGSWAQHF
TRBJ1-1	TRBD1	TRBV6-4	once	TGTGCCAGAGGCCCGGGACAGAGCACTGAAGCTTTCTTT	CARGPGQSTEAFF
TRBJ2-2	-	TRBV7-7	-	TGTGCTAGCGGCTCCGGCGGTCTGAACACCGGGGAGCTGTTTTTT	CASGSGGLNTGELFF
TRBJ2-3	TRBD1	TRBV6-1	-	TGTGCCAGCAGTGAAACTCCAGGGGGCCGCACAGATACGCAGTATTTT	CASSETPGGRTDTQYF